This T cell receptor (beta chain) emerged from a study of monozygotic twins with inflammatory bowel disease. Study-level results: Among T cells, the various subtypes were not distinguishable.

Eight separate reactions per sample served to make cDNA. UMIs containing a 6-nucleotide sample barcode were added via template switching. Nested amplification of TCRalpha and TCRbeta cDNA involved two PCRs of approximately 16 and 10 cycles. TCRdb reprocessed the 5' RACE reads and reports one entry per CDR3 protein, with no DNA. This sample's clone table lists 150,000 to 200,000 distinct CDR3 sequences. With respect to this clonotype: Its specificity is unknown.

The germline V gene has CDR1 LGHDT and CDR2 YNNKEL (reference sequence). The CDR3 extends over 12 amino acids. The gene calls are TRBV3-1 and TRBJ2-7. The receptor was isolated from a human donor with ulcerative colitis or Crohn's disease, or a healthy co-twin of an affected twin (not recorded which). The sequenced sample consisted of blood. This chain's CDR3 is CASSRRGYEQYF.